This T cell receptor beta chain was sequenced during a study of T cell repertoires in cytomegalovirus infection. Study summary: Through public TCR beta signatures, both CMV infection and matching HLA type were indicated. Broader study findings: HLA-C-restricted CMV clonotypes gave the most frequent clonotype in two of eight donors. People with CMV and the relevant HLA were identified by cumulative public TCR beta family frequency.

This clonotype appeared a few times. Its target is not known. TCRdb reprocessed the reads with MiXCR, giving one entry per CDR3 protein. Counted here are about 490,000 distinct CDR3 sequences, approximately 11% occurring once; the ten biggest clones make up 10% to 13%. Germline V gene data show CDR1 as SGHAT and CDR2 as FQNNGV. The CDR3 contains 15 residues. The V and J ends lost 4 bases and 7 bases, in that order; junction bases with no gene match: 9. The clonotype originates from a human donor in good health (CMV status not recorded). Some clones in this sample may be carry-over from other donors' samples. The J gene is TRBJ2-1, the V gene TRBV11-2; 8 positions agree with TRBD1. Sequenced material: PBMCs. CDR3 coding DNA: TGTGCCAGCAGCTCCGTCAGGGGGCGCAGAAATGAGCAGTTCTTC. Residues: CASSSVRGRRNEQFF.